This entry concerns a single T cell receptor beta chain. The target antigen is unknown. This record belongs to a study of cytomegalovirus exposure and HLA in healthy donors. Study-level findings and limits: CMV serostatus was the sole immune exposure information available.

The primer mix had 60 Vbeta and 13 Jbeta primers. Generated by immunoSEQ multiplex PCR, the TCRdb table keeps only in-frame clones and is missing some. This sample has about 110,000 clones; roughly three quarters occur once, and the top ten carry about a tenth. Germline-derived CDR1 and CDR2 are SEHNR and FQNEAQ (reference sequence). The CDR3 contains 19 residues. The trim removed 7 bases at V and 8 bases at J, leaving 21 bases unmatched. This receptor was identified in a middle-aged man in good health and CMV-seropositive. Material for sequencing was PBMCs. The chain couples TRBV7-9 to TRBJ2-1; 12 bases fit TRBD2. The CDR3, as DNA: TGTGCCAGCACCCCGAGGGACGGACCTAGCGGGAGGGCGACCGATGAGCAGTTCTTC. Its translation: CASTPRDGPSGRATDEQFF. Full variable domain (outside the CDR3, taken from reference TRBV7-9 and TRBJ2-1): DTGVSQNPRHKITKRGQNVTFRCDPISEHNRLYWYRQTLGQGPEFLTYFQNEAQLEKSRLLSDRFSAERPKGSFSTLEIQRTEQGDSAMYLCASTPRDGPSGRATDEQFFGPGTRLTVL.